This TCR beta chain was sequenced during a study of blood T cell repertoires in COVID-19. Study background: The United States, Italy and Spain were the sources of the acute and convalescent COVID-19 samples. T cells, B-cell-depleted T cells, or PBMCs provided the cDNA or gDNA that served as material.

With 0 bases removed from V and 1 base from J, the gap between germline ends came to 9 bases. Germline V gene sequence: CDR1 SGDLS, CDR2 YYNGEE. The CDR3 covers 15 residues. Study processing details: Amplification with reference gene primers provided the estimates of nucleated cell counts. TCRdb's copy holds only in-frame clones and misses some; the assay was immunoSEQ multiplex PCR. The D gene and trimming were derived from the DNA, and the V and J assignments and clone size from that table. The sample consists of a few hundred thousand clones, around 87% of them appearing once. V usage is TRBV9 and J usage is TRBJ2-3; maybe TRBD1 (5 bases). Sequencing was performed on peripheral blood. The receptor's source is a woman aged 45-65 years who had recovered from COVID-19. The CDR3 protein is CASSVGQRGTDTQYF. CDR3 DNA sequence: TGTGCCAGCAGCGTAGGACAGAGAGGCACAGATACGCAGTATTTT.